The 30 T cell receptor beta chains listed next were all sequenced from one sample in a study of vaccination and CD4 T cells after COVID-19. The treatment was: roughly 10-day PBMC culture with coronavirus spike peptide pools or control peptides (ViraFEST assay). With the Oncomine TCR Beta short-read assay, DNA from cultured CD4+ T cells was sequenced. TCRdb processed the PCR reads anew with MiXCR; each CDR3 protein has one entry. The sample includes fewer than 15,000 distinct CDR3 sequences, roughly 31% of them seen just once. No cognate antigen is known for these TCRs. The sequencing input was cultured CD4+ T cells from blood. The receptors derive from a human donor with COVID-19.

The chain combines TRBV7-6 with TRBJ2-5; 8 bases match TRBD1. Unmatched junction bases numbered 10, after V lost 5 bases and J lost 5 bases. The CDR3 is made up of 15 amino acids. The germline CDR1 and CDR2 sequences are SGHVS and FNYEAQ. CDR3 nucleotides: TGTGCCAGCAGCCCAGCGCGGACAGGGTGGGAGACCCAGTACTTC. Its translation: CASSPARTGWETQYF.

This clonotype was seen a few times. The J gene is TRBJ1-6, the V gene TRBV20-1; 9 nucleotides align to TRBD1. J was trimmed by 4 bases and V by 0 bases; bases with no gene match: 1. The germline gives CDR1 DFQATT, CDR2 SNEGSKA (reference sequence). The CDR3 spans 15 residues. The DNA for the CDR3 is TGCAGTGCTAGAGACGGACAGGGGTATAATTCACCCCTCCACTTT. This gives the protein CSARDGQGYNSPLHF.

The chain uses TRBV25-1 and TRBJ2-1; D may correspond to TRBD1 or TRBD2 (6 bases each). The CDR3 totals 19 residues. Germline V CDR1 and CDR2: MGHDK, SYGVNS. Trimming took off 0 bases at V and 3 bases at J, with 21 bases between the two ends. Here the CDR3 reads CASSEYLGLGGFDYNEQFF. CDR3 bases: TGTGCCAGCAGTGAATATTTAGGGCTAGGGGGGTTCGACTACAATGAGCAGTTCTTC.

Remarks on this clonotype: A read error is possible here, since a much larger clone lies one base away. V usage is TRBV6-1 and J usage is TRBJ1-2; no clear D gene. CDR3 length: 12 amino acids. Germline CDR1 reads MNHNS; CDR2 reads SASEGT. CDR3: CASARQFGGCTF. In DNA form, the CDR3 reads TGTGCCAGCGCCCGTCAGTTCGGCGGCTGCACCTTC.

The table lists this clonotype with a few counts. J is TRBJ1-1 and V is TRBV2; no reliable D call. CDR3 length equals 11 residues. Looked up from germline, CDR1 is SNHLY and CDR2 is FYNNEI. The V end lost 2 bases, the J end lost 10 bases, and 8 bases lay between the germline ends. The CDR3 is CASSEFWLAFF. Written as DNA, the CDR3 is TGTGCCAGCAGTGAATTTTGGTTAGCTTTCTTT.

The genes are TRBV7-2 and TRBJ2-2, with 9 bases that match TRBD2. The germline V gene encodes CDR1 SGHTA and CDR2 FQGNSA. This CDR3 spans 15 amino acids. The V gene end was trimmed by 5 bases and the J gene end by 6 bases; junction bases not matched to a gene: 7. This CDR3 is CASSPRTSVSGELFF. In nucleotides, the CDR3 is TGTGCCAGCAGCCCCAGGACTAGCGTTTCCGGGGAGCTGTTTTTT.

This clonotype has a handful of counts. The rearrangement uses TRBV2 and TRBJ1-5; the D is unclear. CDR1 SNHLY and CDR2 FYNNEI come from the germline V gene. V lost 7 bases, J lost 2 bases, and 9 bases lay in between. This CDR3 has 13 amino acids. CDR3 coding DNA: TGTGCCAGCACTGGAACAGGCAATCAGCCCCAGCATTTT. This sequence encodes CASTGTGNQPQHF. The entire variable domain, with the rest obtained from reference TRBV2 and TRBJ1-5, is as follows: EPEVTQTPSHQVTQMGQEVILRCVPISNHLYFYWYRQILGQKVEFLVSFYNNEISEKSEIFDDQFSVERPDGSNFTLKIRSTKLEDSAMYFCASTGTGNQPQHFGDGTRLSIL.

Only one count was recorded for this clonotype. The chain is built from TRBV9 and TRBJ2-5, with 12 bases matching TRBD2. The CDR3 contains 16 residues. After removal of 4 bases from V and 0 bases from J, the junction contained 4 bases not matched to a gene. CDR1 and CDR2 from the germline V gene are SGDLS and YYNGEE. The CDR3 loop reads CASSPRLAGDQETQYF. DNA for the CDR3: TGTGCCAGCAGCCCAAGACTAGCGGGGGACCAAGAGACCCAGTACTTC.

V is TRBV2 and J is TRBJ1-5; 8 nucleotides line up with TRBD1. The junction had 10 bases not matched to a gene; V was cut back by 9 bases and J by 9 bases. The CDR3 length is 13 residues. CDR1 SNHLY and CDR2 FYNNEI come from the germline V gene. The CDR3 region has the DNA TGTGCCAGGGGCGGACAGGGTGAGGGGCCCCAGCATTTT. It encodes CARGGQGEGPQHF. Together with reference TRBV2 and TRBJ1-5, the CDR3 gives the full variable domain: EPEVTQTPSHQVTQMGQEVILRCVPISNHLYFYWYRQILGQKVEFLVSFYNNEISEKSEIFDDQFSVERPDGSNFTLKIRSTKLEDSAMYFCARGGQGEGPQHFGDGTRLSIL.

The gene calls are TRBV5-1 and TRBJ1-1, with D perhaps TRBD1 (6 bases). CDR1 and CDR2 (germline): SGHRS, YFSETQ. CDR3 length equals 15 residues. Trimming shortened V by 4 bases and J by 1 base, and 14 bases separated the two germline ends. CDR3 loop: CASSPTQGGNTEAFF. In DNA, the CDR3 is TGCGCCAGCAGCCCTACACAGGGAGGGAACACTGAAGCTTTCTTT. The whole variable domain, remainder taken from reference TRBV5-1 and TRBJ1-1, is KAGVTQTPRYLIKTRGQQVTLSCSPISGHRSVSWYQQTPGQGLQFLFEYFSETQRNKGNFPGRFSGRQFSNSRSEMNVSTLELGDSALYLCASSPTQGGNTEAFFGQGTRLTVV.

There are a few counts of this clonotype. This sequence joins TRBV29-1 and TRBJ1-2; a weak D match, TRBD1 (5 bases). The CDR3 runs to 13 residues. Per the germline V gene, CDR1 is SQVTM and CDR2 is ANQGSEA. Deletions cut 3 bases from V and 4 bases from J, with 12 bases between. The CDR3 is CSVEVGPGYGYTF. The CDR3 nucleotides read TGCAGCGTTGAGGTGGGGCCGGGCTATGGCTACACCTTC.

By sample share, this clonotype is medium-sized (0.01 to 0.1%). The chain couples TRBV20-1 to TRBJ1-2, with unresolved D. The CDR3 spans 14 residues. V lost 1 base and J lost 7, with 16 bases in between. Germline CDR1 is DFQATT and CDR2 is SNEGSKA (reference sequence). CDR3 nucleotides: TGCAGTGCTAGAGTTACTTATGGGTTCCGTGGCTACACCTTC. This sequence encodes CSARVTYGFRGYTF.

In this sample, this clonotype turned up a few times. The CDR3 coding sequence is TGTGCCAGCAGGATACATGACGGGGAGCTGTTTTTT. Translation gives CASRIHDGELFF. The chain recombines TRBV2 with TRBJ2-2; D remains unclear. Germline V gene lookup returns CDR1 SNHLY and CDR2 FYNNEI. The CDR3 sequence is 12 residues long. Trimming took off 6 bases at V and 7 bases at J, with 9 bases between the two ends.

The chain's CDR3 is CASRQFDEQFF. CDR3 DNA sequence: TGTGCCAGCCGACAGTTCGATGAGCAGTTCTTC. This sequence joins TRBV6-1 and TRBJ2-1, with D maybe TRBD1 (5 bases). With 8 bases removed from V and 8 bases from J, the gap between germline ends came to 10 bases. This CDR3 spans 11 amino acids. Germline V gives CDR1 MNHNS, CDR2 SASEGT.

The chain employs TRBV20-1 and TRBJ1-4; perhaps TRBD1 as D (5 bases). V lost 1 base to trimming and J lost 7 bases, with 16 bases between them. This CDR3 has 15 amino acids. Germline assignment: CDR1 DFQATT and CDR2 SNEGSKA (reference sequence). The CDR3 region has the DNA TGCAGTGCTAGAGGTCGGGACGTCCAGCCTGAAAAACTGTTTTTT. Translation gives CSARGRDVQPEKLFF.

This clonotype turned up a few times. The chain employs TRBV5-1 and TRBJ2-5, with D tentatively TRBD2 (5 bases). CDR3 size: 14 residues. Per germline, CDR1 SGHRS and CDR2 YFSETQ. V lost 2 bases, J lost 0 bases, and 8 bases lay in between. The CDR3 coding sequence is TGCGCCAGCAGCTTCAGCGGCAACCAAGAGACCCAGTACTTC. Encoded protein: CASSFSGNQETQYF.

The chain couples TRBV2 to TRBJ1-5; TRBD1 is a possible D gene (5 bases). The germline gives CDR1 SNHLY, CDR2 FYNNEI. The CDR3 has 15 amino acids. V gave up 7 bases and J gave up 1 base, with 14 bases separating them. The CDR3 reads CASTLGRGSNQPQHF. In DNA form, the CDR3 reads TGTGCCAGCACGCTTGGAAGGGGAAGCAATCAGCCCCAGCATTTT. The complete variable domain, with remaining parts taken from reference TRBV2 and TRBJ1-5, reads EPEVTQTPSHQVTQMGQEVILRCVPISNHLYFYWYRQILGQKVEFLVSFYNNEISEKSEIFDDQFSVERPDGSNFTLKIRSTKLEDSAMYFCASTLGRGSNQPQHFGDGTRLSIL.

This clonotype was picked up a small number of times. The CDR3 loop reads CASSYSVGGTYEQYF. The CDR3 DNA follows: TGTGCCAGCAGTTACTCGGTGGGCGGAACCTACGAGCAGTACTTC. The chain combines TRBV6-5 with TRBJ2-7; D ambiguous. CDR1 is MNHEY, CDR2 SVGAGI, per germline. There are 15 residues in the CDR3. V was shortened by 0 bases and J by 2 bases, with 11 bases between the two germline ends.

This clonotype is judged medium-sized. The chain has TRBV7-9 and TRBJ1-2, with a possible D match to TRBD1 (5 bases). V lost 1 base and J 4 bases, leaving 16 bases between the germline ends. The CDR3 spans 16 residues. Germline V lookup: CDR1 SEHNR, CDR2 FQNEAQ (reference sequence). DNA of the CDR3: TGTGCCAGCAGCTTAGGGGGGACGTTCTCTCCCTATGGCTACACCTTC. Protein product: CASSLGGTFSPYGYTF. Looking up the rest from reference TRBV7-9 and TRBJ1-2 gives the full variable domain: DTGVSQNPRHKITKRGQNVTFRCDPISEHNRLYWYRQTLGQGPEFLTYFQNEAQLEKSRLLSDRFSAERPKGSFSTLEIQRTEQGDSAMYLCASSLGGTFSPYGYTFGSGTRLTVV.

This clonotype was observed once. V gene TRBV5-5 combines with J gene TRBJ2-1; 8 bases are shared with TRBD2. This CDR3 region has 15 residues. Per the germline V gene, CDR1 is SGHKS and CDR2 is YYEKEE (reference sequence). J was trimmed by 8 bases and V by 2 bases; bases with no gene match: 9. CDR3 sequence (DNA): TGTGCCAGCAGCTTCGCCAGCGGGGGTATGTATGAGCAGTTCTTC. Its protein is CASSFASGGMYEQFF. The full variable domain, with the rest looked up from reference TRBV5-5 and TRBJ2-1, is DAGVTQSPTHLIKTRGQQVTLRCSPISGHKSVSWYQQVLGQGPQFIFQYYEKEERGRGNFPDRFSARQFPNYSSELNVNALLLGDSALYLCASSFASGGMYEQFFGPGTRLTVL.

This clonotype is termed medium-sized (0.01 to 0.1%). V gene TRBV6-1 combines with J gene TRBJ1-5, with TRBD1 matching over 12 bases. With 6 bases clipped from V and 2 bases from J, the junction kept 11 bases outside the gene matches. Germline lookup yields CDR1 MNHNS and CDR2 SASEGT. This CDR3 is built from 18 residues. The CDR3 nucleotides read TGTGCCAGCAGAACCGGGACAGGGGGCGTCGGTGGCAATCAGCCCCAGCATTTT. It translates to CASRTGTGGVGGNQPQHF.

The chain joins TRBV15 to TRBJ1-1; 8 nucleotides line up with TRBD1. The CDR3 is made up of 15 amino acids. Per germline, CDR1 LNHNV and CDR2 YYDKDF (reference sequence). V shed 8 bases and J 1 base; nucleotides not matched to a gene: 9. The CDR3 spells CATGETGATNTEAFF. The CDR3 DNA reads TGTGCCACCGGAGAGACAGGGGCCACGAACACTGAAGCTTTCTTT.

In DNA form, the CDR3 reads TGTGCCAGCAGCTTTGGACAGGGGTTGTATGGCTACACCTTC. It is translated as CASSFGQGLYGYTF. The V gene is TRBV7-9, the J gene TRBJ1-2; 9 positions agree with TRBD1. The V and J ends lost 3 bases and 5 bases, in that order; junction bases with no gene match: 4. The CDR3 is 14 residues long. Germline V gene sequence: CDR1 SEHNR, CDR2 FQNEAQ (reference sequence). The whole variable domain, filled in from reference TRBV7-9 and TRBJ1-2, reads DTGVSQNPRHKITKRGQNVTFRCDPISEHNRLYWYRQTLGQGPEFLTYFQNEAQLEKSRLLSDRFSAERPKGSFSTLEIQRTEQGDSAMYLCASSFGQGLYGYTFGSGTRLTVV.

Concerning this clonotype itself: Germline is not matched at one junction end, which may reflect a read error. The V and J genes are TRBV27 and TRBJ2-3; D is tentatively TRBD1 or TRBD2 (5 bases each). CDR3 length: 17 amino acids. Germline V gene data show CDR1 as MNHEY and CDR2 as SMNVEV (reference sequence). The CDR3 DNA follows: TGTGTCAGCAGCCTCACTCCCGGGACGAGCAGCACAGATACGCAGTATTTT. It is translated as CVSSLTPGTSSTDTQYF.

J is TRBJ1-6 and V is TRBV19, with TRBD1 matching 7 bases. This CDR3 spans 15 amino acids. J was trimmed by 11 bases and V by 5 bases; bases with no gene match: 12. Looked up from germline, CDR1 is LNHDA and CDR2 is SQIVND (reference sequence). As DNA, the CDR3 is TGTGCCAGTAGTCTCACCCCGACAGGGCGGACACCCCTCCACTTT. It encodes CASSLTPTGRTPLHF.

The J gene is TRBJ1-6, the V gene TRBV11-2; the match to TRBD1 covers 9 bases. The CDR3 sequence is 16 residues long. V was clipped by 5 bases and J by 10 bases; unmatched bases: 12. Germline V gene data show CDR1 as SGHAT and CDR2 as FQNNGV. The CDR3 region has the DNA TGTGCCAGCAGCGCCCCCTCCGGGACAGGGATATCACCCCTCCACTTT. Translating gives CASSAPSGTGISPLHF.

In this sample, this clonotype turned up once. The chain joins TRBV5-4 to TRBJ2-3, with 8 bases that match TRBD2. The germline CDR1 and CDR2 sequences are SGHNT and YYREEE (reference sequence). The length of the CDR3 is 15 residues. With V trimmed by 6 bases and J by 4 bases, 10 bases remained unmatched. The chain's CDR3 is CASTPSGGRADTQYF. The CDR3 DNA reads as TGTGCCAGCACCCCGTCGGGGGGGCGCGCAGATACGCAGTATTTT.

The V gene is TRBV12-5, the J gene TRBJ1-2; the D gene is possibly TRBD1 (5 bases). The germline V gene has CDR1 LGHNT and CDR2 FRNRAP. The CDR3 consists of 12 residues. Trimming took 1 base from V and 7 from J, leaving 7 bases between them. The CDR3 spells CASGLAGFGYTF. The CDR3 nucleotides read TGTGCTAGTGGTTTGGCAGGGTTTGGCTACACCTTC.

This clonotype occurred a few times. The chain links TRBV6-5 to TRBJ1-3, with a weak D call TRBD1 (6 bases). The CDR3 totals 16 residues. Trimming shortened V by 2 bases and J by 3 bases, and 14 bases separated the two germline ends. Germline V gene sequence: CDR1 MNHEY, CDR2 SVGAGI. The CDR3 nucleotides read TGTGCCAGCAGTTACAGCGCCAGGGGTTTTGGAAACACCATATATTTT. Translated: CASSYSARGFGNTIYF.

The genes are TRBV5-4 and TRBJ1-2; no reliable D call. Per the germline V gene, CDR1 is SGHNT and CDR2 is YYREEE (reference sequence). V lost 7 bases, J lost 3 bases, and 10 bases lay in between. The CDR3 is made up of 12 amino acids. CDR3 amino acids: CASGGEYYGYTF. Written as DNA, the CDR3 is TGTGCCAGCGGCGGGGAGTACTATGGCTACACCTTC.